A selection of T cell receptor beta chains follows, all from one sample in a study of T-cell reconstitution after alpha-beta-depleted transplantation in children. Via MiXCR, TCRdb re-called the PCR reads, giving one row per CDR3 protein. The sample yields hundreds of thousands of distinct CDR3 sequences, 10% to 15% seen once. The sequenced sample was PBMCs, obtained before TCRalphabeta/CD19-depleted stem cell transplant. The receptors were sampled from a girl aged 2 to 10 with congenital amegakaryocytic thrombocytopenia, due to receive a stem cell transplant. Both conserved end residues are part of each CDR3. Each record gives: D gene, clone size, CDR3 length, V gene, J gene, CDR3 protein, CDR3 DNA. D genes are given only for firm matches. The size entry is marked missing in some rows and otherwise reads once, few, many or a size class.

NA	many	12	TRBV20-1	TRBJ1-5	CSARDTNQPQHF	TGCAGTGCTAGAGACACCAATCAGCCCCAGCATTTT
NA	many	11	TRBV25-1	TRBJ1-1	CASSESWLAFF	TGTGCCAGCAGTGAAAGTTGGCTGGCTTTCTTT
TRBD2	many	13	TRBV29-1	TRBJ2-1	CSVGGRMGNEQFF	TGCAGCGTTGGCGGGAGAATGGGGAATGAGCAGTTCTTC
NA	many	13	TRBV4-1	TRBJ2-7	CASSPSSVYEQYF	TGCGCCAGCAGCCCCTCTAGCGTCTACGAGCAGTACTTC
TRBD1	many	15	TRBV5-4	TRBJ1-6	CASRLGQGEISPLHF	TGTGCCAGCAGACTAGGACAGGGAGAGATTTCACCCCTCCACTTT
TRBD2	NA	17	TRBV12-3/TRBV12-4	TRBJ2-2	CASSYFGTSGSTGELFF	TGTGCCAGCAGTTACTTCGGGACTAGCGGAAGCACCGGGGAGCTGTTTTTT
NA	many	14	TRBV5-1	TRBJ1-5	CASSFGLINQPQHF	TGCGCCAGCAGCTTCGGCCTCATCAATCAGCCCCAGCATTTT
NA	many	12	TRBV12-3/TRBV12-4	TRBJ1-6	CASSLSQAPLHF	TGTGCCAGCAGTTTATCCCAGGCACCCCTCCACTTT
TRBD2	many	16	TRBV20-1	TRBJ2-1	CSARRGRGISYNEQFF	TGCAGTGCTAGACGCGGGAGAGGTATCTCCTACAATGAGCAGTTCTTC
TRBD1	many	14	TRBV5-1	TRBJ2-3	CASSRTGGPDTQYF	TGCGCCAGCAGCCGAACAGGGGGCCCAGATACGCAGTATTTT
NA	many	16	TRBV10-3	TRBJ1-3	CAISVGGTASGNTIYF	TGTGCCATCAGTGTGGGGGGAACGGCCTCTGGAAACACCATATATTTT
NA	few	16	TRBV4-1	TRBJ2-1	CASSQESGARYNEQFF	TGCGCCAGCAGCCAAGAATCCGGGGCTCGGTACAATGAGCAGTTCTTC
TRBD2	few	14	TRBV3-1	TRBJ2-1	CASSQAGGRDEQFF	TGTGCCAGCAGCCAAGCGGGAGGGCGAGATGAGCAGTTCTTC